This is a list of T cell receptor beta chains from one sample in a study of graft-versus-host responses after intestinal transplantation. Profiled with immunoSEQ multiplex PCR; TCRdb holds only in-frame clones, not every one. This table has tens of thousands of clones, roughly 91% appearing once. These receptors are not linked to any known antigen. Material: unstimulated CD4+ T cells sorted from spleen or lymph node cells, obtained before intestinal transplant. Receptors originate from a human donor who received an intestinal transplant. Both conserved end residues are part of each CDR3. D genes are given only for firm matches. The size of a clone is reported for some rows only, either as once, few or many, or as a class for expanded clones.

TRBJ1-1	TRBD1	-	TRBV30	TGTGCCTGGAGTGTATCCTCGATAAGGACAGGGAGGATGAACACTGAAGCTTTCTTT	CAWSVSSIRTGRMNTEAFF
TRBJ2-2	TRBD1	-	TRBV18	TGTGCCAGCTCATCCCGACAGGGGTCTACCACCGGGGAGCTGTTTTTT	CASSSRQGSTTGELFF
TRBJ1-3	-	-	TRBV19	TGTGCCAGTAGAGGATGGGGGGCTGGAAACACCATATATTTT	CASRGWGAGNTIYF
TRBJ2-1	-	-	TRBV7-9	TGTGCCAGCAGCCCCCGAGTGGGGGGTTCCTACAATGAGCAGTTCTTC	CASSPRVGGSYNEQFF
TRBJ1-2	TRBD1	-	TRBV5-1	TGCGCCAGCAGCCAGGCGACAGGGGGCCATGGCTACACCTTC	CASSQATGGHGYTF
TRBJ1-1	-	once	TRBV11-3	TGTGCCAGCAGCTTTCTCCGGGGCACTGAAGCTTTCTTT	CASSFLRGTEAFF
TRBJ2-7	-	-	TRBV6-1	TGTGCCAGCAGTGAAGTCGGCAGGGGCTACGAGCAGTACTTC	CASSEVGRGYEQYF
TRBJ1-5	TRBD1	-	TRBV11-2	TGTGCCAGCAGCTCCTGGTACAGGGGCAGCAATCAGCCCCAGCATTTT	CASSSWYRGSNQPQHF
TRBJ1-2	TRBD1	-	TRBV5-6	TGTGCCAGCAGCAAGCCGGGGACAGGCCTTAACTATGGCTACACCTTC	CASSKPGTGLNYGYTF
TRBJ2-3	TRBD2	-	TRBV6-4	TGTGCCAGCAGTCTACTAGCGGGGGGCACAGATACGCAGTATTTT	CASSLLAGGTDTQYF
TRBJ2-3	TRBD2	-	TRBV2	TGTGCCAGCAGTACAGCGGGGGGGCAGTATTTT	CASSTAGGQYF